Presented here are 29 T cell receptor beta chains from one specimen sequenced in a study of CD8 T cells in ankylosing spondylitis. Whole-study results and caveats: What seemed typical of ankylosing spondylitis blood was a TCR beta motif built from about 8 highly homologous variants.

Via MiXCR, TCRdb re-called the 5' RACE reads, giving one row per CDR3 protein. The data show about 210,000 distinct CDR3 sequences, with around 6.6% seen just once and approximately 15% held by the top ten. Their specific antigens are unknown. Input material: blood, either unsorted or a sorted T cell fraction (not recorded which). Source of these receptors: a male donor with ankylosing spondylitis.

Ten or more counts support this clonotype. This sequence joins TRBV28 and TRBJ2-7, with a weak D call TRBD1 (6 bases). Trimming removed 6 bases at V and 2 bases at J, with 14 bases between. This CDR3 comprises 14 residues. Germline CDR1 and CDR2: MDHEN and SYDVKM. The CDR3 DNA reads TGTGCCAGCAGATACAGGGAATCGACCTACGAGCAGTACTTC. The encoded protein is CASRYRESTYEQYF.

The genes are TRBV9 and TRBJ2-1; weak D call: TRBD2 (5 bases). The V end lost 0 bases, the J end lost 10 bases, and 17 bases lay between the germline ends. There are 15 residues in the CDR3. The germline V gene has CDR1 SGDLS and CDR2 YYNGEE. The DNA of the CDR3 is TGTGCCAGCAGCGTAGAGAGCCATACCCCGGGGGAGCAGTTCTTC. Translation gives CASSVESHTPGEQFF.

This clonotype was counted at least ten times. In DNA form, the CDR3 reads TGTGCCAGCTCTGAGGGGAACCATGAGCAGTTCTTC. This gives the protein CASSEGNHEQFF. The chain uses TRBV12-3 or TRBV12-4 and TRBJ2-1; D might be TRBD1 or TRBD2, each matching 5 bases. Trimming left V 8 bases short and J 8 bases short, with 13 bases between. This CDR3 spans 12 amino acids.

Many counts were recorded for this clonotype. The junction shows a germline mismatch at one end, possibly a read error. The chain joins TRBV10-3 to TRBJ2-7, with D unresolved. Looked up from germline, CDR1 is ENHRY and CDR2 is SYGVKD. The CDR3 runs to 9 residues. The DNA of the CDR3 is TGTGCCATCGGTGACGAGCAGTACTTC. Translating gives CAIGDEQYF.

The sample holds many counts of this clonotype. The rearrangement uses TRBV7-9 and TRBJ2-3; D gene unclear. This CDR3 has 13 amino acids. Per germline, CDR1 SEHNR and CDR2 FQNEAQ (reference sequence). Trimming left V 1 base short and J 7 bases short, with 9 bases between. CDR3 in amino acids: CASSLDVTHTQYF. The CDR3 coding sequence is TGTGCCAGCAGCTTAGATGTAACCCATACGCAGTATTTT.

A remark on this clonotype: This may come from a read error, since a much larger clone is one base off. The rearrangement joins TRBV10-2 to TRBJ2-3; 9 bases are shared with TRBD1. Germline V gene lookup returns CDR1 WSHSY and CDR2 SAAADI. The CDR3 totals 13 residues. CDR3 DNA: TGCGCCACCCGGGACAGGGCTTTTGATAAGCAGTATTTT. It yields the protein CATRDRAFDKQYF.

This clonotype came up many times. The chain joins TRBV7-9 to TRBJ1-3; TRBD1 agrees at 9 bases. V dropped 7 bases and J dropped 4; count of bases not matched to a gene: 11. The CDR3 is 16 amino acids. Looked up from germline, CDR1 is SEHNR and CDR2 is FQNEAQ (reference sequence). CDR3: CASNRQGGPTGNTIYF. The CDR3 DNA reads TGTGCCAGCAACCGACAGGGGGGCCCCACGGGAAACACCATATATTTT.

Ten or more counts support this clonotype. The chain has TRBV27 and TRBJ1-3; the D gene is possibly TRBD1 (6 bases). CDR1 is MNHEY, CDR2 SMNVEV, per germline (reference sequence). The V end was cut by 6 bases, the J end by 0 bases, with 9 bases between. This CDR3 region has 14 residues. CDR3 sequence: CASRLDSSGNTIYF. Written as DNA, the CDR3 is TGTGCCAGCAGGTTGGACAGCTCTGGAAACACCATATATTTT.

In this sample, this clonotype turned up a few times. The chain is built from TRBV24-1 and TRBJ2-2; D gene uncertain. Trimming removed 4 bases at V and 5 bases at J, with 4 bases between. The CDR3 consists of 12 residues. The germline V gene encodes CDR1 KGHDR and CDR2 SFDVKD. CDR3 DNA: TGTGCCACCAGTGAATTGACCGGGGAGCTGTTTTTT. It is translated as CATSELTGELFF.

Many counts were recorded for this clonotype. The genes are TRBV19 and TRBJ2-7; 7 bases fit TRBD2. Germline CDR1 is LNHDA and CDR2 is SQIVND (reference sequence). Losses at the gene ends were 5 bases for V and 6 bases for J; bases not matched to a gene: 16. The CDR3 contains 16 residues. CDR3 nucleotides: TGTGCCAGTAGTTCTACCTTTGGACTAGGGGTTGGCGAGCAGTACTTC. Amino acid sequence: CASSSTFGLGVGEQYF.

Worth noting for this clonotype: Just one base apart from a much larger clone, this may be a read error. This chain links TRBV29-1 with TRBJ1-2; D is perhaps TRBD1 (6 bases). This CDR3 spans 14 amino acids. CDR1 is SQVTM, CDR2 ANQGSEA, per germline. V lost 4 bases to trimming and J lost 5 bases, with 17 bases between them. The CDR3 DNA sequence: TGCAGCGTTGGGGGGCTATACAAGGGATATGGCTACACCTTC. This encodes CSVGGLYKGYGYTF.

Comments on this clonotype: Since a much larger clone is just one base distant, this may be a read error. This rearrangement joins TRBV4-3 to TRBJ1-1; D is unresolved. V shed 2 bases and J shed 1 base, with 8 bases lying between them. This CDR3 is built from 14 residues. Germline CDR1 and CDR2: LGHNA and YSLEER. This CDR3 is CASSQKFRNTEAFF. For the CDR3, the DNA is TGCGCCAGCAGCCAAAAGTTCAGGAACACTGAAGCTTTCTTT.

The chain carries TRBV13 and TRBJ2-1; TRBD2 might be the D (5 bases). Germline CDR1 PRHDT, CDR2 FYEKMQ (reference sequence). V shed 5 bases and J shed 5 bases, with 16 bases lying between them. This CDR3 has 15 residues. The CDR3 bases are TGTGCCAGCAGCCCGGTCGGCCACGGGGACAATGAGCAGTTCTTC. Residues: CASSPVGHGDNEQFF.

This clonotype has ten or more counts. This rearrangement joins TRBV6-2 or TRBV6-3 to TRBJ2-6; 7 bases align to TRBD1. J lost 0 bases, V lost 5 bases, and 16 bases had no gene match. This CDR3 comprises 20 residues. CDR1 is MNHEY and CDR2 is SVGEGT in the germline V gene. Written as DNA, the CDR3 is TGTGCCAGCAGTCCCTATTTTCCAGGGACAGAATTCTCTGGGGCCAACGTCCTGACTTTC. Translating gives CASSPYFPGTEFSGANVLTF.

The V gene is TRBV30, the J gene TRBJ2-7; tentatively, D is TRBD2 (5 bases). The CDR3 is 13 amino acids. Germline CDR1 is GTSNPN and CDR2 is SVGIG (reference sequence). With 0 bases removed from V and 8 bases from J, the gap between germline ends came to 14 bases. The CDR3 DNA is TGTGCCTGGAGTGTGGGGAGAGGGTTTCAGCAGTACTTC. Protein product: CAWSVGRGFQQYF.

At least ten counts were recorded for this clonotype. The chain has TRBV3-1 and TRBJ2-5, with 10 bases aligning to TRBD2. Germline lookup yields CDR1 LGHDT and CDR2 YNNKEL (reference sequence). The CDR3 sequence is 20 residues long. The V segment lost 1 base and the J segment 2 bases; nucleotides outside the gene matches: 16. Written as DNA, the CDR3 is TGTGCCAGCAGCCAAGTCGTGTACTCGCCTAGCGGGAGTTGGCAAGAGACCCAGTACTTC. Its protein product is CASSQVVYSPSGSWQETQYF.

In this sample, this clonotype turned up many times. The chain couples TRBV20-1 to TRBJ1-2; D is undetermined. Germline V lookup: CDR1 DFQATT, CDR2 SNEGSKA (reference sequence). V was cut by 1 base and J by 5 bases, with 5 bases left in between. The CDR3 sequence is 11 residues long. The CDR3 DNA follows: TGCAGTGCTAGAGTCGAGTATGGCTACACCTTC. This translates into CSARVEYGYTF.

This clonotype was counted ten times or more. The J gene is TRBJ2-7, the V gene TRBV6-2 or TRBV6-3; unclear D gene. The V end was cut by 6 bases, the J end by 1 base, with 13 bases between. Germline V gene data show CDR1 as MNHEY and CDR2 as SVGEGT. The CDR3 extends over 14 amino acids. The CDR3 DNA reads as TGTGCCAGCAGCCCTCCCGGAGCGTCCTACGAGCAGTACTTC. It encodes CASSPPGASYEQYF.

This clonotype was recorded a few times. CDR3 DNA sequence: TGTGCCAGCAGCTTATCGGACAGGGGATACTATGGCTACACCTTC. Amino acid sequence: CASSLSDRGYYGYTF. The chain recombines TRBV7-9 with TRBJ1-2, with 9 bases fitting TRBD1. The CDR3 runs 15 residues. CDR1 is SEHNR, CDR2 FQNEAQ, per germline (reference sequence). V was pared by 2 bases and J by 3 bases, with 4 bases of the junction left unmatched.

This clonotype was detected many times. The CDR3 coding sequence is TGTGCTAGTGGTCTAGGACAGGACATTCAGTACTTC. It translates to CASGLGQDIQYF. The V gene is TRBV12-5, the J gene TRBJ2-4; 7 nucleotides line up with TRBD1. J gave up 8 bases and V 5 bases, and 3 bases lay outside the gene matches. The CDR3 has 12 amino acids. CDR1 LGHNT and CDR2 FRNRAP come from the germline V gene.

The rearrangement links TRBV14 to TRBJ2-7; a weak D match, TRBD2 (5 bases). Germline lookup yields CDR1 SGHDN and CDR2 FVKESK. V was trimmed by 3 bases and J by 1 base, leaving 16 bases between them. CDR3 size: 16 residues. The CDR3 DNA is TGTGCCAGCAGCCACCCCGAGGGTATGCCATCCTACGAGCAGTACTTC. This gives the protein CASSHPEGMPSYEQYF.

This clonotype has at least ten counts. V is TRBV27 and J is TRBJ2-7; weak D call: TRBD1 (6 bases). This CDR3 has 17 amino acids. V lost 6 bases to trimming and J lost 4 bases, with 25 bases between them. The germline CDR1 and CDR2 sequences are MNHEY and SMNVEV (reference sequence). In DNA form, the CDR3 reads TGTGCCAGCAGCCGAATATTCAGGGGCGTACCGGGGTACGAGCAGTACTTC. This codes for CASSRIFRGVPGYEQYF.

The chain combines TRBV2 with TRBJ2-5, with 11 bases matching TRBD2. The germline V gene has CDR1 SNHLY and CDR2 FYNNEI. Trimming took 2 bases from V and 5 from J; bases not matched to a gene: 4. The CDR3 totals 15 residues. The CDR3, as DNA: TGTGCCAGCAGTGAAACTAGCGGGAGTTTCGAGACCCAGTACTTC. Translating gives CASSETSGSFETQYF.

This clonotype has ten or more counts. The chain links TRBV9 to TRBJ2-1, with D unresolved. CDR1 and CDR2 from the germline V gene are SGDLS and YYNGEE. This CDR3 has 14 residues. V gave up 3 bases and J gave up 7 bases, with 14 bases separating them. The CDR3 region is CASSAGSFSNEQFF. The CDR3 DNA follows: TGTGCCAGCAGCGCCGGGTCCTTCAGTAATGAGCAGTTCTTC. The whole variable domain, remainder taken from reference TRBV9 and TRBJ2-1, is DSGVTQTPKHLITATGQRVTLRCSPRSGDLSVYWYQQSLDQGLQFLIQYYNGEERAKGNILERFSAQQFPDLHSELNLSSLELGDSALYFCASSAGSFSNEQFFGPGTRLTVL.

The V gene is TRBV7-6, the J gene TRBJ2-5; D ambiguous. The CDR3 is 14 residues long. The V end was cut by 2 bases, the J end by 4 bases, with 11 bases between. The germline V gene has CDR1 SGHVS and CDR2 FNYEAQ. The DNA for the CDR3 is TGTGCCAGCAGCTTATTAAAAGGCGGAGAGACCCAGTACTTC. Encoded protein: CASSLLKGGETQYF.

Many counts were recorded for this clonotype. The chain uses TRBV4-2 and TRBJ2-1; possible D gene TRBD1, 6 bases. V was pared by 1 base and J by 5 bases, with 9 bases between. The CDR3 contains 14 residues. Per the germline V gene, CDR1 is LGHNA and CDR2 is YNFKEQ. The CDR3 region has the DNA TGTGCCAGCAGCCAAGGGGCAGGGGACAATGAGCAGTTCTTC. Protein: CASSQGAGDNEQFF.

In its sample, this clonotype was seen many times. The CDR3 loop reads CASSFDTYEQYF. The CDR3 DNA reads as TGCGCCAGCAGCTTCGACACCTACGAGCAGTACTTC. The J gene is TRBJ2-7, the V gene TRBV5-1; D is undetermined. V shed 2 bases and J shed 2 bases, with 5 bases lying between them. The CDR3 length is 12 residues. Germline loops: CDR1 SGHRS, CDR2 YFSETQ.

This clonotype was seen ten or more times. The chain uses TRBV14 and TRBJ2-7; 7 bases fit TRBD1. Germline V lookup: CDR1 SGHDN, CDR2 FVKESK. The CDR3 is 14 residues long. With V trimmed by 5 bases and J by 3 bases, 7 bases remained unmatched. CDR3 in amino acids: CASSLGDRYYEQYF. The CDR3 DNA reads TGTGCCAGCAGCTTGGGGGACAGATACTACGAGCAGTACTTC. The full variable domain, with the rest looked up from reference TRBV14 and TRBJ2-7, is EAGVTQFPSHSVIEKGQTVTLRCDPISGHDNLYWYRRVMGKEIKFLLHFVKESKQDESGMPNNRFLAERTGGTYSTLKVQPAELEDSGVYFCASSLGDRYYEQYFGPGTRLTVT.

This clonotype has a count of ten or more. The chain's CDR3 is CASRAAGAVETQYF. CDR3 coding DNA: TGTGCCAGCAGGGCGGCGGGGGCTGTGGAGACCCAGTACTTC. V is TRBV27 and J is TRBJ2-5; a possible D gene is TRBD2 (7 bases). The CDR3 is 14 amino acids. V was clipped by 6 bases and J by 5 bases, with 16 bases between them. CDR1 and CDR2 (germline): MNHEY, SMNVEV (reference sequence).